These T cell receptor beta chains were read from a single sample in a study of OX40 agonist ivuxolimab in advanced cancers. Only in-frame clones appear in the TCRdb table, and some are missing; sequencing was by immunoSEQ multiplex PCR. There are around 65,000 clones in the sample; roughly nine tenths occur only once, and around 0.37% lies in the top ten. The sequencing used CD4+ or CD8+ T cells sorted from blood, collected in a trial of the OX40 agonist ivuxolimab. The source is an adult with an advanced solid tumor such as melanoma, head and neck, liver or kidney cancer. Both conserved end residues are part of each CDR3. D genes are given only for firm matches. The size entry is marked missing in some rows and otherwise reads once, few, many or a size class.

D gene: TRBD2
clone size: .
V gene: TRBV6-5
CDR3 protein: CASSYSGLVPDTQYF

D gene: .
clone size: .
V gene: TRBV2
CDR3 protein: CASRRPLNEQYF

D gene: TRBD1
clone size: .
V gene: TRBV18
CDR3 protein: CASSPIARGPMETQYF

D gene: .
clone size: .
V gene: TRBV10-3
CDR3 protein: CAIKEGSGNTEAFF

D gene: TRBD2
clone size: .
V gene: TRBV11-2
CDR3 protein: CASSLMWGGSYEQYF

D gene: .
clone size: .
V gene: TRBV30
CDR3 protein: CAWSVGRYEAFF

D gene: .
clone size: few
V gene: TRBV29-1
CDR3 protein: CSVAMMNTEAFF

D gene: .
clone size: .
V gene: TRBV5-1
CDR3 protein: CASSLGQSSGNTIYF

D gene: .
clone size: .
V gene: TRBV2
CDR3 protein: CASSAGGPTYEQYF

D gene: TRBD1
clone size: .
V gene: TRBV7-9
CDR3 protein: CASSLTGDEQYF

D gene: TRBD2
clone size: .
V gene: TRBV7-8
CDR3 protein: CASSSGTSGVETQYF

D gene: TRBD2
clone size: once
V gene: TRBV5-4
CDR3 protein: CASSKEVGTPPGGQYF

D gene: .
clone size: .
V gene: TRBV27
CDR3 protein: CASRTTGSYTF

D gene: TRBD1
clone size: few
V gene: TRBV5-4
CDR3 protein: CASSVAGQGRSTF

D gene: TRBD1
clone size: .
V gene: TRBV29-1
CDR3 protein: CSAQGAGSSYEQYF

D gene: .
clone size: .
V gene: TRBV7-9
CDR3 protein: CASSLFSLSNYGYTF

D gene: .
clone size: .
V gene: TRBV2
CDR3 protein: CASSEGWTLEQYF

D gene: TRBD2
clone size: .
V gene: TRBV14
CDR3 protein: CASTTSGSYEQYF

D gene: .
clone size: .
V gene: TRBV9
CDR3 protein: CASSVALGINSPLHF

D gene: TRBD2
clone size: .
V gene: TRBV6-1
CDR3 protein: CASSVATRGGKAEQYF

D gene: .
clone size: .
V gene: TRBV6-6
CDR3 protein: CASSLPTENYGYTF

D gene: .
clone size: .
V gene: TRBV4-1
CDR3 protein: CASSQIVVEETQYF

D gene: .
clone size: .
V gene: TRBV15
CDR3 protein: CATSRERFGYGYTF

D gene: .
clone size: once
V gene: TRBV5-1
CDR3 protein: CASSLGEPTDTQYF

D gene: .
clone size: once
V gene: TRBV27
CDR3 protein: CASTELPFNSPLHF

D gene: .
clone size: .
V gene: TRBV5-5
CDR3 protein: CASMLPGLTNTEAFF

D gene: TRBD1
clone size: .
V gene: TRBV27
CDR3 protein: CASSPGQRNTEAFF

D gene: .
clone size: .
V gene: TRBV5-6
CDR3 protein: CASSLRRRSGNTIYF

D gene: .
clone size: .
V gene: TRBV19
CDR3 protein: CASSTVTLGVFYGYTF

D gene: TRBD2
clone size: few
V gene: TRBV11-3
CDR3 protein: CASSSLAGGAPGELFF

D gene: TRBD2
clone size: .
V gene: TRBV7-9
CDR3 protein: CASSLAGGYQETQYF

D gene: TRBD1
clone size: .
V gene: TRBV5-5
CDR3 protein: CASSLWGQGVDEQFF

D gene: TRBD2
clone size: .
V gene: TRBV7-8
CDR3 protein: CASSLVGLVLGEQYF

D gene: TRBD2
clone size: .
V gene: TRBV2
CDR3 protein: CASSEQLNGREYF

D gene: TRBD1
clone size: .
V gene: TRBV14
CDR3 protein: CASSQGQGYGYTF

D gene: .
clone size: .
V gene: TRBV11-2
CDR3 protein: CASSNRRREPQHF

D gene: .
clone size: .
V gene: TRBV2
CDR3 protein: CASSIPGTPYEQYF

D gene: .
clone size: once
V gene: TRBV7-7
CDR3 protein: CASSLTGEQYF

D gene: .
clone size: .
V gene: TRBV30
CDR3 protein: CAWRAEGATDTQYF

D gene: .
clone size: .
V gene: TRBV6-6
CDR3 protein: CASTDEETQYF

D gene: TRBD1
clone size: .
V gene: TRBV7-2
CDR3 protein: CASSERTGGAGNTIYF

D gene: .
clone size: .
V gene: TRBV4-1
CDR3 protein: CASSHEGRMDPARYNEQFF

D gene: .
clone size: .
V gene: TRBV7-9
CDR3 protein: CASRGDGGEKLFF

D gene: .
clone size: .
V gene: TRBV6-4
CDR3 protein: CASSDSVNGKQYF

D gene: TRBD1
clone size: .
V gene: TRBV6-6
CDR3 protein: CASRGTGQETQYF

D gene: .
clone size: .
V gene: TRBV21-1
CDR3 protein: CASSHQGQPQETQYF

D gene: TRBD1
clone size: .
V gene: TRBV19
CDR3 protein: CASSRTGGSYEQYF

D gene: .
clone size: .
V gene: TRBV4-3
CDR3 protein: CASSQEWGQNEKLFF

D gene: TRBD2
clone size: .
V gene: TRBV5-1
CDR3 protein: CASTGGAHNEQFF

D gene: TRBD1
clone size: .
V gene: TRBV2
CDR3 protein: CASSEQGQGYEQYF

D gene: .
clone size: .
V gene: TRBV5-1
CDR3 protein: CASGSGGGGANVLTF

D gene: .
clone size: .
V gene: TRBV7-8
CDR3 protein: CASRKQGDGTEAFF

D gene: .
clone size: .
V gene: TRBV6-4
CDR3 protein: CASSVSGRETQYF

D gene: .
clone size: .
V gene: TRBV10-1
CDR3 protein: CASTRVGTQYF

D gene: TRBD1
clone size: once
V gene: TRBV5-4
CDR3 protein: CASSTGQGARSYGYTF

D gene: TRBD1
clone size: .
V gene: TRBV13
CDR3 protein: CASTLTGTGGNYGYTF

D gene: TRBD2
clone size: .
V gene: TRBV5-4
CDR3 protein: CASSLTIGTTLNEQFF

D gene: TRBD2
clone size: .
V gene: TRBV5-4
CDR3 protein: CASSFQLAGAETQYF

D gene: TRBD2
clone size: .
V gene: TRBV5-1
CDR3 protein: CASSLGSGGRETQYF